The rows below give T cell receptor beta chains drawn from one sample of a study of control samples from healthy donors and cancer patients. Produced via immunoSEQ multiplex PCR; TCRdb's table is partial and in-frame only. Of 100,000 to 150,000 clones listed, around 87% are singletons. Sequencing used blood. The receptors come from a middle-aged man in good health. CDR3s include the opening cysteine and the closing phenylalanine or tryptophan. Fields, in order: clone size, V gene, D gene, CDR3 protein. D genes are given only for firm matches. Expanded clones are given a class, and other clones once, few, many or no size at all.

NA TRBV4-3 NA CASSQAPGGPGYGYTF
once TRBV14 NA CASSPLSSGNTIYF
NA TRBV30 NA CAWSVRRAGGNQPQHF
NA TRBV10-1 TRBD1 CASGDRGSSPLHF
NA TRBV11-2 NA CASSLGWRGSLSRGYTF
NA TRBV7-2 NA CASSPTGPNYGYTF
NA TRBV5-1 TRBD2 CASSSSSGTFTDTQYF
NA TRBV18 TRBD1 CASSPPGQGKEKLFF
NA TRBV30 NA CAWSQLGGGKNEQFF
few TRBV18 TRBD1 CASSPGTGFVTEAFF
NA TRBV5-5 NA CASSLIPDQPQHF
NA TRBV7-9 NA CASSLYQGNIQYF
NA TRBV7-2 NA CASSLAGRAGANVLTF
once TRBV6-2/TRBV6-3 NA CASSSGGVMNTEAFF
NA TRBV10-3 TRBD1 CAISEIQGVDAETQYF
NA TRBV3-1/TRBV3-2 NA CASSPDGGDGYTF
NA TRBV9 TRBD1 CASSVGDRADLTQPQHF
NA TRBV2 TRBD1 CASRKDRGGNQPQHF
once TRBV29-1 NA CSVPGYEQFF
NA TRBV7-8 NA CASSLSGRWGTGANVLTF
NA TRBV7-9 NA CASSLWEKLFF
NA TRBV12-3/TRBV12-4 NA CASMNLGLYEQYF
NA TRBV9 NA CASSVEQVNSPLHF
NA TRBV11-3 TRBD1 CASSSDRGSYTF
NA TRBV30 NA CAWSREYEAFF